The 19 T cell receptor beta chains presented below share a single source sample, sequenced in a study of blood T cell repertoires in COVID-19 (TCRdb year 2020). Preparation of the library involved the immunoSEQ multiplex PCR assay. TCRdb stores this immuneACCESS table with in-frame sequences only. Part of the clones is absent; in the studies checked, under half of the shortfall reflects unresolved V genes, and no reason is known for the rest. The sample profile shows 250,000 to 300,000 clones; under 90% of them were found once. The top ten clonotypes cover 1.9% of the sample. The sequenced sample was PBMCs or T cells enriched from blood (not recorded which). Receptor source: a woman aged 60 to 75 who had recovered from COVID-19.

DNA for the CDR3: TGTGCCAGCAGCCACGACAGGGGAGAGCACGAGCAGTACTTC. It translates to CASSHDRGEHEQYF. The V call is TRBV21-1, the J call TRBJ2-7; the table's D gene call, TRBD1, was not cross checked with the DNA. TRBV21-1 is flagged as a pseudogene. The CDR3 has 14 residues.

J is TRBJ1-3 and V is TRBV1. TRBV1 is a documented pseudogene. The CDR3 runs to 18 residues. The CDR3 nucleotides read TGCACCAGCAGCCAAGAAGCGTTCGATTGGGAGTATGGAAACACCATATATTTT. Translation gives CTSSQEAFDWEYGNTIYF.

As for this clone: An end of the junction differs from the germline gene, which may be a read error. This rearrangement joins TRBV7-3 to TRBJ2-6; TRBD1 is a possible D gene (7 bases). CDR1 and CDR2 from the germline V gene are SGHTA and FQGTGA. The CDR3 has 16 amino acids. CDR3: CASSPQGGSGANVLTF. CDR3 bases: TGTGCCAGCAGCCCCCAGGGGGGATCTGGTGCCAACGTCCTGACTTTC. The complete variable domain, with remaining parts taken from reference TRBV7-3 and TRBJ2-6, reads GAGVSQTPSNKVTEKGKYVELRCDPISGHTALYWYRQSLGQGPEFLIYFQGTGAADDSGLPNDRFFAVRPEGSVSTLKIQRTERGDSAVYLCASSPQGGSGANVLTFGAGSRLTVL.

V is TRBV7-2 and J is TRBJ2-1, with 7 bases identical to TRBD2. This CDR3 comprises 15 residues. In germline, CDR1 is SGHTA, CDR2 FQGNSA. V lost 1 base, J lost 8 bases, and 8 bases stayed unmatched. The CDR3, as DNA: TGTGCCAGCAGCTTAGGCCCGCTAGCGGTCGATGAGCAGTTCTTC. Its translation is CASSLGPLAVDEQFF.

Here the CDR3 DNA reads TGCGCCAGCAGCTTGGAGTCGGGTAACACCGGGGAGCTGTTTTTT. Amino acids: CASSLESGNTGELFF. V and J are TRBV5-1 and TRBJ2-2; D remains ambiguous. The CDR3 runs to 15 residues. Trimming took 0 bases from V and 2 from J, leaving 8 bases between them. The germline V gene has CDR1 SGHRS and CDR2 YFSETQ. The full variable domain, in which reference TRBV5-1 and TRBJ2-2 provide the parts outside the CDR3, is KAGVTQTPRYLIKTRGQQVTLSCSPISGHRSVSWYQQTPGQGLQFLFEYFSETQRNKGNFPGRFSGRQFSNSRSEMNVSTLELGDSALYLCASSLESGNTGELFFGEGSRLTVL.

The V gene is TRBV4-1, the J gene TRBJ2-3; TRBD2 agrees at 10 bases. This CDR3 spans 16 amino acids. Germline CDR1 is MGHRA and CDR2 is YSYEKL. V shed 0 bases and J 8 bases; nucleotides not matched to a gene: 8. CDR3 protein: CASSQDQRGGLGTQYF. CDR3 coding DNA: TGCGCCAGCAGCCAAGACCAGCGGGGGGGCCTTGGTACGCAGTATTTT.

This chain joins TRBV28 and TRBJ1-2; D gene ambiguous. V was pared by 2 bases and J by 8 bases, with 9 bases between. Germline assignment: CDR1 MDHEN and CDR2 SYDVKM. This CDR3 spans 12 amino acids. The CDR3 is CASSLNRYGYTF. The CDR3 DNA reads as TGTGCCAGCAGTTTAAATCGGTACGGCTACACCTTC.

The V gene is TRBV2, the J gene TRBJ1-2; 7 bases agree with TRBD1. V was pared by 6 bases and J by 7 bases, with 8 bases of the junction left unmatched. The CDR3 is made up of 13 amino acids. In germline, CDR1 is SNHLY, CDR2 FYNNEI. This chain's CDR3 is CASRPQGGGGYTF. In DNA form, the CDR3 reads TGTGCCAGCAGGCCCCAGGGGGGAGGTGGCTACACCTTC.

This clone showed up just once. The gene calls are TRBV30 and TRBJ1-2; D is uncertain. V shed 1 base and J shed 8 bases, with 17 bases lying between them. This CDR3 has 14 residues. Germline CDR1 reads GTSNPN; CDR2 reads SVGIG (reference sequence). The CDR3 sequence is CAWSAGFVVSGYTF. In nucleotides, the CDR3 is TGTGCCTGGAGTGCGGGGTTTGTTGTTTCCGGCTACACCTTC.

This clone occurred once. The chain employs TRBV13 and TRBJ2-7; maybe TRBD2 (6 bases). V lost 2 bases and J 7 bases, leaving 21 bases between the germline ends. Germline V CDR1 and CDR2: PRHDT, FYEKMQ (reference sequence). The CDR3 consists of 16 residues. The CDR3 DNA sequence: TGTGCCAGCAGCTTAACCGAGGCGGGGAGGTCGGAGGAGCAGTACTTC. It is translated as CASSLTEAGRSEEQYF. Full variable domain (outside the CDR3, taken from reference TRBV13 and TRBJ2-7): AAGVIQSPRHLIKEKRETATLKCYPIPRHDTVYWYQQGPGQDPQFLISFYEKMQSDKGSIPDRFSAQQFSDYHSELNMSSLELGDSALYFCASSLTEAGRSEEQYFGPGTRLTVT.

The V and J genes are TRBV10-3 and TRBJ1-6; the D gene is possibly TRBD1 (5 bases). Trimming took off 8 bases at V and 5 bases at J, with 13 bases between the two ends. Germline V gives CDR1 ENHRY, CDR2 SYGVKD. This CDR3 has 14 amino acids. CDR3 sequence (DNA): TGTGCCATCGGTCGGGGGGGGGATAATTCACCCCTCCACTTT. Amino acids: CAIGRGGDNSPLHF.

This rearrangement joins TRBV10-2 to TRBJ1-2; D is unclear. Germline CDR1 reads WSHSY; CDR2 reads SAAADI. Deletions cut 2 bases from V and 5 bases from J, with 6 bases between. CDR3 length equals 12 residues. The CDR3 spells CASSEEGYGYTF. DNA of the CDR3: TGCGCCAGCAGTGAGGAGGGTTATGGCTACACCTTC.

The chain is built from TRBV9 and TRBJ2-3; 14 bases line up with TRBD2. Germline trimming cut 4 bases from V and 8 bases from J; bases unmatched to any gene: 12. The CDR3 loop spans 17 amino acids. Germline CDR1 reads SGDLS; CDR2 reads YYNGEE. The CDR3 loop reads CASSTAGTSGSLRTQYF. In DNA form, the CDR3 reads TGTGCCAGCAGCACAGCTGGGACTAGCGGGAGTCTTCGTACGCAGTATTTT.

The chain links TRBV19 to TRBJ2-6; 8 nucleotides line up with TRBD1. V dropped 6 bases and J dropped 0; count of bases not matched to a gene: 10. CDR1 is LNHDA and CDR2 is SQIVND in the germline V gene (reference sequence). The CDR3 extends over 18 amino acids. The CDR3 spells CASRDRGPFLSGANVLTF. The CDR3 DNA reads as TGTGCCAGTAGAGACAGGGGTCCCTTCCTCTCTGGGGCCAACGTCCTGACTTTC.

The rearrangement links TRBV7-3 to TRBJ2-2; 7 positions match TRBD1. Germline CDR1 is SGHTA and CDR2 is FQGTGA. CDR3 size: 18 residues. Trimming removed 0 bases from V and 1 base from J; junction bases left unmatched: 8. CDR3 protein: CASSLTRDSFLNTGELFF. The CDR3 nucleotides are TGTGCCAGCAGCTTAACCAGGGACAGTTTCTTGAACACCGGGGAGCTGTTTTTT.

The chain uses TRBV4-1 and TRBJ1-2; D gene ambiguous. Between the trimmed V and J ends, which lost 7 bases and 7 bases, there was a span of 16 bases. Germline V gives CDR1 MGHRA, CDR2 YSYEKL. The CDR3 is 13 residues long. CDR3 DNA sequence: TGCGCCAGCACCCCCAATGGCCCGGGTGGCTACACCTTC. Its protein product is CASTPNGPGGYTF.

CDR3 in amino acids: CASSPGTSGFADTQYF. The CDR3 nucleotides read TGTGCCAGTAGCCCCGGGACTAGCGGGTTCGCAGATACGCAGTATTTT. The chain has TRBV19 and TRBJ2-3; TRBD2 aligns across 12 bases. V dropped 6 bases and J dropped 4; count of bases not matched to a gene: 8. The CDR3 runs 16 residues. Germline V gene lookup returns CDR1 LNHDA and CDR2 SQIVND (reference sequence).

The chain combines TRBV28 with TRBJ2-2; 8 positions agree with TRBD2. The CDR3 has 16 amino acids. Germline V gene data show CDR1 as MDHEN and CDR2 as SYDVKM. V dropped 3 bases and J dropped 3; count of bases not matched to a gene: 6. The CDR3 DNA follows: TGTGCCAGCAGTTTGCCAGTAGCGGGGCACACCGGGGAGCTGTTTTTT. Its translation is CASSLPVAGHTGELFF.

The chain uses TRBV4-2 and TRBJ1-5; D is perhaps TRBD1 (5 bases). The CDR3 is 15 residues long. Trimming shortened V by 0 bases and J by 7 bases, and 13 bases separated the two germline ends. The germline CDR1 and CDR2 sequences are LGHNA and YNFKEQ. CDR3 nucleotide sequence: TGTGCCAGCAGCCAAGACGGGGGGGGAGAACAGCCCCAGCATTTT. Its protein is CASSQDGGGEQPQHF.